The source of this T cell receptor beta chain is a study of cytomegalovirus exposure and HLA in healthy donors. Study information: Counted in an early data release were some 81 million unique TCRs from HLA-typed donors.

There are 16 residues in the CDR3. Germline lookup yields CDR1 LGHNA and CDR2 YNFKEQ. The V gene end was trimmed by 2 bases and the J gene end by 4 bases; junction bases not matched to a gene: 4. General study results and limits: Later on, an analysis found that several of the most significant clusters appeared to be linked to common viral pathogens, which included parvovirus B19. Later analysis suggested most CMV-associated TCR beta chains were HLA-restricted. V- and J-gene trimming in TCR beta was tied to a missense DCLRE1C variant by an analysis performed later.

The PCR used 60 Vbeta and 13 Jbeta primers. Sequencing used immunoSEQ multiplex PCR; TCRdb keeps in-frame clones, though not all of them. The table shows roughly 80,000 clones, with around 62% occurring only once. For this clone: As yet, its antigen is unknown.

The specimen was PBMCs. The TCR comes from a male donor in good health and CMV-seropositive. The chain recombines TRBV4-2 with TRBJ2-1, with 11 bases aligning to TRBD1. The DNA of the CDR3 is TGTGCCAGCAGCCAACGGGGACAGGGGGAGTACAATGAGCAGTTCTTC. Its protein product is CASSQRGQGEYNEQFF.